The clone carrying this TCR beta chain has more than one count but fewer than ten. The antigen is not known. These data are taken from a study of blood T cells in healthy people across ages. Investigators took approximately 9.4 milliliters of peripheral blood from every donor. Germline V gene lookup returns CDR1 SQVTM and CDR2 ANQGSEA. CDR3 length: 14 amino acids. Trimming shortened V by 4 bases and J by 7 bases, and 16 bases separated the two germline ends. Study-level results: TCR beta diversity, measured per million T cells, fell in a roughly linear way with age.

A second about 7 to 12 cycle PCR used barcoded and J-beta primers. TCRdb processed the 5' RACE reads anew with MiXCR; each CDR3 protein has one entry. The profile shows around 990,000 distinct CDR3 sequences, roughly a quarter of them singletons. These same data were also listed under a study on T cells of mothers and their children.

What was sequenced was blood. The receptor was isolated from a girl aged 2 to 10 in good health. The V gene is TRBV29-1, the J gene TRBJ1-4; no clear D gene. The DNA for the CDR3 is TGCAGCGTTGTCAACACTCGGGAATCTGAAAAACTGTTTTTT. Translation gives CSVVNTRESEKLFF.